Shown below are 23 T cell receptor beta chains from a single sample sequenced in a study of cytomegalovirus exposure and HLA in healthy donors. A multiplex PCR was run with 60 Vbeta primers and 13 Jbeta primers. Data came from immunoSEQ multiplex PCR; TCRdb stores just in-frame clones and leaves some out. The table has fewer than 70,000 clones, approximately 70% seen once. Sample: PBMCs. The source is a male donor in good health and CMV-seropositive.

The V call is TRBV7-9, the J call TRBJ1-2; D gene uncertain. Trimming pared 5 bases from V and 3 bases from J, leaving 10 bases between. The CDR3 sequence is 13 residues long. CDR1 is SEHNR, CDR2 FQNEAQ, per germline (reference sequence). The CDR3: CASSLDSHYGYTF. The CDR3, as DNA: TGTGCCAGCAGCCTGGACTCTCACTATGGCTACACCTTC.

This rearrangement joins TRBV9 to TRBJ2-2; 10 nucleotides align to TRBD1. J lost 6 bases, V lost 2 bases, and 4 bases had no gene match. CDR3 length equals 15 residues. Germline V gene data show CDR1 as SGDLS and CDR2 as YYNGEE. CDR3 sequence reads: CASSVLDRGSGELFF. The CDR3 bases are TGTGCCAGCAGCGTTCTGGACAGGGGGTCCGGGGAGCTGTTTTTT.

Concerning this clone itself: The junction does not match germline at one end; this may be a read error. The genes are TRBV2 and TRBJ1-3; no definite D call. The germline V gene has CDR1 SNHLY and CDR2 FYNNEI. The CDR3 has 14 residues. The CDR3 here is CASREAISGNTIYF. In nucleotides, the CDR3 is TGTGCCAGCAGGGAAGCTATCTCTGGAAACACCATATATTTT.

The genes are TRBV6-5 and TRBJ1-5; 8 nucleotides match TRBD1. Germline trimming cut 6 bases from V and 4 bases from J; bases unmatched to any gene: 5. CDR1 is MNHEY and CDR2 is SVGAGI in the germline V gene. This CDR3 region has 14 residues. CDR3 amino acids: CASRDRERNQPQHF. The DNA for the CDR3 is TGTGCCAGCAGGGACAGGGAAAGAAATCAGCCCCAGCATTTT.

V and J are TRBV6-1 and TRBJ1-2; D unclear. Germline CDR1 MNHNS, CDR2 SASEGT. The CDR3 has 14 amino acids. V dropped 0 bases and J dropped 4 bases, with 9 bases sitting between them. CDR3 sequence (DNA): TGTGCCAGCAGTGAAGCCCAGGTCGGCTATGGCTACACCTTC. Its translation is CASSEAQVGYGYTF.

This chain connects TRBV10-3 to TRBJ2-5; D uncertain. The V and J ends lost 3 bases and 2 bases respectively, with 7 bases between them. The CDR3 runs 13 residues. CDR1 and CDR2 (germline): ENHRY, SYGVKD. As DNA, the CDR3 is TGTGCCATCAGTGAACAGCCTCAAGAGACCCAGTACTTC. Protein: CAISEQPQETQYF.

The V call is TRBV5-4, the J call TRBJ2-5; TRBD2 matches at 8 bases. V was pared by 4 bases and J by 4 bases, with 6 bases of the junction left unmatched. The CDR3 has 14 residues. CDR1 is SGHNT, CDR2 YYREEE, per germline (reference sequence). The CDR3 region is CASSTGLALETQYF. The DNA of the CDR3 is TGTGCCAGCAGCACCGGACTAGCACTAGAGACCCAGTACTTC. The whole variable domain, remainder taken from reference TRBV5-4 and TRBJ2-5, is ETGVTQSPTHLIKTRGQQVTLRCSSQSGHNTVSWYQQALGQGPQFIFQYYREEENGRGNFPPRFSGLQFPNYSSELNVNALELDDSALYLCASSTGLALETQYFGPGTRLLVL.

This clone was detected only a few times. The CDR3, as DNA: TGTGCCAGCTCACGTACTAGCGGGGGGGCGACAGATACGCAGTATTTT. Translated: CASSRTSGGATDTQYF. The chain uses TRBV18 and TRBJ2-3; the match to TRBD2 covers 13 bases. Germline CDR1 and CDR2: KGHSH and LQKENI. This CDR3 is built from 16 residues. Losses at the gene ends were 4 bases for V and 3 bases for J; bases not matched to a gene: 4. Full variable domain (rest looked up from reference TRBV18 and TRBJ2-3): NAGVMQNPRHLVRRRGQEARLRCSPMKGHSHVYWYRQLPEEGLKFMVYLQKENIIDESGMPKERFSAEFPKEGPSILRIQQVVRGDSAAYFCASSRTSGGATDTQYFGPGTRLTVL.

This chain joins TRBV6-1 and TRBJ2-5, with D uncertain. Judging by the DNA end, TRBJ2-7 fits better; the J call may be wrong. Per the germline V gene, CDR1 is MNHNS and CDR2 is SASEGT. This CDR3 spans 14 amino acids. The CDR3 is CASSPGHTPYEQYF. CDR3 DNA: TGTGCCAGCAGCCCTGGGCACACCCCCTACGAGCAGTACTTC.

The CDR3 DNA sequence: TGTGCCAGCAGCTTACTTGGTTTAGACACAGATACGCAGTATTTT. Residues: CASSLLGLDTDTQYF. The J gene is TRBJ2-3, the V gene TRBV7-6; D unresolved. CDR3 size: 15 residues. V lost 2 bases and J 2 bases, leaving 11 bases between the germline ends. The V gene's germline CDR1 is SGHVS and CDR2 FNYEAQ. The full variable domain, with the rest looked up from reference TRBV7-6 and TRBJ2-3, is GAGVSQSPRYKVTKRGQDVALRCDPISGHVSLYWYRQALGQGPEFLTYFNYEAQQDKSGLPNDRFSAERPEGSISTLTIQRTEQRDSAMYRCASSLLGLDTDTQYFGPGTRLTVL.

The chain has TRBV7-6 and TRBJ2-1; 8 nucleotides align to TRBD2. The CDR3 has 17 residues. Germline trimming cut 4 bases from V and 0 bases from J; bases unmatched to any gene: 8. CDR1 SGHVS and CDR2 FNYEAQ come from the germline V gene. In DNA, the CDR3 is TGTGCCAGCAGCTCCTCCATAGCGGGAAGCTCCTACAATGAGCAGTTCTTC. As protein: CASSSSIAGSSYNEQFF. Supplemented by reference TRBV7-6 and TRBJ2-1, the full variable domain reads GAGVSQSPRYKVTKRGQDVALRCDPISGHVSLYWYRQALGQGPEFLTYFNYEAQQDKSGLPNDRFSAERPEGSISTLTIQRTEQRDSAMYRCASSSSIAGSSYNEQFFGPGTRLTVL.

Only a few counts were recorded for this clone. One end of the junction is discordant with germline, which a read error may explain. Here the CDR3 DNA reads TGTTCCAGCAGCGACGGGTACGAGCAGTACTTC. The encoded protein is CSSSDGYEQYF. The V and J genes are TRBV7-9 and TRBJ2-7; D is ambiguous. Germline V gene sequence: CDR1 SEHNR, CDR2 FQNEAQ (reference sequence). CDR3 length: 11 residues.

The gene calls are TRBV30 and TRBJ1-4; the D gene is possibly TRBD1 (6 bases). V lost 3 bases and J 10 bases, leaving 15 bases between the germline ends. Germline-derived CDR1 and CDR2 are GTSNPN and SVGIG (reference sequence). The CDR3 runs 13 residues. The DNA of the CDR3 is TGTGCCTGGAGAACAGGGTTCGGCGGAAAACTGTTTTTT. Protein: CAWRTGFGGKLFF. Drawing the rest from reference TRBV30 and TRBJ1-4, the complete variable domain is SQTIHQWPATLVQPVGSPLSLECTVEGTSNPNLYWYRQAAGRGLQLLFYSVGIGQISSEVPQNLSASRPQDRQFILSSKKLLLSDSGFYLCAWRTGFGGKLFFGSGTQLSVL.

The V gene is TRBV5-4, the J gene TRBJ1-1; D not certain. CDR1 is SGHNT and CDR2 is YYREEE in the germline V gene (reference sequence). Trimming left V 3 bases short and J 1 base short, with 7 bases between. This CDR3 region has 13 residues. CDR3 protein: CASSSGRNTEAFF. The CDR3 nucleotides are TGTGCCAGCAGCTCGGGGAGGAACACTGAAGCTTTCTTT.

The V gene is TRBV9, the J gene TRBJ1-1, with TRBD1 as a possible D gene (5 bases). This CDR3 comprises 12 residues. V was clipped by 1 base and J by 8 bases, with 9 bases between them. From germline, CDR1 is SGDLS and CDR2 YYNGEE. The CDR3 sequence: CASSVQDNEAFF. Written as DNA, the CDR3 is TGTGCCAGCAGCGTACAGGACAACGAAGCTTTCTTT.

The chain joins TRBV5-4 to TRBJ1-1; D perhaps matches TRBD1 (6 bases). V shed 4 bases and J shed 3 bases, with 10 bases lying between them. This CDR3 has 13 amino acids. Germline V gene lookup returns CDR1 SGHNT and CDR2 YYREEE (reference sequence). CDR3 residues: CASSRYRDTEAFF. CDR3 in DNA: TGTGCCAGCAGCAGGTACAGGGACACTGAAGCTTTCTTT.

This clone showed up just a few times. V usage is TRBV7-2 and J usage is TRBJ2-5; 8 bases align to TRBD1. Germline CDR1 is SGHTA and CDR2 is FQGNSA. The junction had 9 bases not matched to a gene; V was cut back by 1 base and J by 5 bases. This CDR3 contains 16 residues. CDR3 DNA sequence: TGTGCCAGCAGCTTAGTTGCTACAGGGGGAATGGAGACCCAGTACTTC. Translation gives CASSLVATGGMETQYF.

The chain is built from TRBV7-7 and TRBJ1-1, with D tentatively TRBD1 (6 bases). Germline CDR1 and CDR2: SSHAT and FNYEAQ (reference sequence). V was pared by 6 bases and J by 0 bases, with 17 bases between. This CDR3 is 16 amino acids long. The CDR3 reads CASSQLTGGMNTEAFF. The DNA for the CDR3 is TGTGCCAGCAGTCAACTGACAGGTGGCATGAACACTGAAGCTTTCTTT.

V and J are TRBV30 and TRBJ1-1; D possibly corresponds to TRBD1 (6 bases). The CDR3 totals 13 residues. The V end lost 0 bases, the J end lost 9 bases, and 14 bases lay between the germline ends. The germline gives CDR1 GTSNPN, CDR2 SVGIG (reference sequence). Here the CDR3 reads CAWSVGGDTKAFF. The CDR3 DNA sequence: TGTGCCTGGAGTGTAGGGGGGGATACGAAAGCTTTCTTT. The full variable domain, with the rest looked up from reference TRBV30 and TRBJ1-1, is SQTIHQWPATLVQPVGSPLSLECTVEGTSNPNLYWYRQAAGRGLQLLFYSVGIGQISSEVPQNLSASRPQDRQFILSSKKLLLSDSGFYLCAWSVGGDTKAFFGQGTRLTVV.

The chain uses TRBV27 and TRBJ1-1, with D unclear. Germline V lookup: CDR1 MNHEY, CDR2 SMNVEV (reference sequence). Between the trimmed V and J ends, which lost 2 bases and 4 bases, there was a span of 20 bases. The CDR3 has 17 amino acids. The CDR3 protein is CASSLHPSGDLPTEAFF. The CDR3 coding sequence is TGTGCCAGCAGTTTACATCCTAGTGGAGACTTGCCCACTGAAGCTTTCTTT.

This clone was seen just once. The chain couples TRBV4-3 to TRBJ1-6, with 7 bases lining up with TRBD1. The CDR3 sequence is 15 residues long. Trimming removed 1 base from V and 10 bases from J; junction bases left unmatched: 7. CDR1 and CDR2 from the germline V gene are LGHNA and YSLEER. This CDR3 reads CASSQVPGQASPLHF. CDR3 nucleotide sequence: TGCGCCAGCAGCCAAGTCCCCGGACAGGCCTCACCCCTCCACTTT.

This clone has just a few counts. The chain has TRBV6-5 and TRBJ1-4, with D maybe TRBD1 (5 bases). Germline values: CDR1 MNHEY, CDR2 SVGAGI. V was cut by 6 bases and J by 12 bases, with 14 bases left in between. The CDR3 runs to 12 residues. The CDR3 DNA reads TGTGCCAGCAGCCTAGGGTGGGGGGAACTGTTTTTT. This codes for CASSLGWGELFF.

The rearrangement uses TRBV29-1 and TRBJ2-7, with D possibly TRBD2 on 6 matching bases. The CDR3 loop spans 14 amino acids. V was pared by 5 bases and J by 6 bases, with 20 bases between. CDR1 is SQVTM and CDR2 is ANQGSEA in the germline V gene. This chain's CDR3 is CSVQRTAVGGEQYF. CDR3 coding DNA: TGCAGCGTTCAGAGAACAGCCGTCGGGGGCGAGCAGTACTTC.